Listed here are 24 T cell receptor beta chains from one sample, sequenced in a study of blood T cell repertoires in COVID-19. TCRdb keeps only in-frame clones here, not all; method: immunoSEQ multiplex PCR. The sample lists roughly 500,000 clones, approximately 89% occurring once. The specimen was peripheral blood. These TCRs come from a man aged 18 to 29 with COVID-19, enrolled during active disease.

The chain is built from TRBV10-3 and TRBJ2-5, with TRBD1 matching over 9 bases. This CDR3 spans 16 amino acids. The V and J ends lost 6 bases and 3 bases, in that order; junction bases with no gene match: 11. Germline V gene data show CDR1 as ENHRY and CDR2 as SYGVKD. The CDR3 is CAISNPVWTGEETQYF. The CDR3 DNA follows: TGTGCCATCAGCAACCCGGTTTGGACAGGGGAAGAGACCCAGTACTTC.

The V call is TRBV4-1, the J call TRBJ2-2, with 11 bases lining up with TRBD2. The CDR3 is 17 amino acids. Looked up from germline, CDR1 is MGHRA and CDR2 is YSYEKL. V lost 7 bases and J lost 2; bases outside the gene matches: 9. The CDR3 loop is CASTAGTSGINTGELFF. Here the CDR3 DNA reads TGCGCCAGCACCGCCGGGACTAGCGGTATCAACACCGGGGAGCTGTTTTTT.

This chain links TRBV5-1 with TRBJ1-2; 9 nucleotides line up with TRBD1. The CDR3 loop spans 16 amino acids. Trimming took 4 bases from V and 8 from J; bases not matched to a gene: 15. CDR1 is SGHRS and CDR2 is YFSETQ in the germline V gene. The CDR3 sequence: CASSEQATGTGQGYTF. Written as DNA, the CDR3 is TGCGCCAGCAGCGAACAAGCCACGGGGACAGGGCAGGGCTACACCTTC.

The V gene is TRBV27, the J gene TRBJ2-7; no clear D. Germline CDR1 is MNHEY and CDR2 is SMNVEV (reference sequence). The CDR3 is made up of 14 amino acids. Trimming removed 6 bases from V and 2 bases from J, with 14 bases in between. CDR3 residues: CASSRNRQAYEQYF. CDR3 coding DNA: TGTGCCAGCAGCCGAAATCGACAAGCCTACGAGCAGTACTTC.

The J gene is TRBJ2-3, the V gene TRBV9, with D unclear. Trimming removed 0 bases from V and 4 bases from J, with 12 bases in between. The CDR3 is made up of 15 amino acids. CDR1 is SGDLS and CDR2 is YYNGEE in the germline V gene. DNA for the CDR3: TGTGCCAGCAGCGTAGGGATAGCAGAACCAGATACGCAGTATTTT. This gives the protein CASSVGIAEPDTQYF.

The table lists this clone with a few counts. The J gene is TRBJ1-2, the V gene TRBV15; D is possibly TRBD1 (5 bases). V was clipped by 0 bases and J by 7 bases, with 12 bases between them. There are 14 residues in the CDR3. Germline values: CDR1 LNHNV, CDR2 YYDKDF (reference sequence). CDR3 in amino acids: CATSREQGAGGYTF. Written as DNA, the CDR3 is TGTGCCACCAGCAGAGAGCAGGGAGCGGGTGGCTACACCTTC.

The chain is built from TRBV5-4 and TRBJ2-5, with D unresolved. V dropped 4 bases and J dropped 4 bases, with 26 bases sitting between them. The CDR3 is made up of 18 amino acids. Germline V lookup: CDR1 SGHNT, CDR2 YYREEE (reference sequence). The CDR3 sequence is CASSQPMVLGMSRETQYF. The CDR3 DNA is TGTGCCAGCAGCCAACCCATGGTCCTAGGTATGTCGAGAGAGACCCAGTACTTC.

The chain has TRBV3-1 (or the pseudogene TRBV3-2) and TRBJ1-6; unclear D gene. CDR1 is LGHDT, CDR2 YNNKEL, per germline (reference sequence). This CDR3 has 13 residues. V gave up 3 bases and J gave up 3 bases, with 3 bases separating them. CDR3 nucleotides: TGTGCCAGCAGCCACAACTATAATTCACCCCTCCACTTT. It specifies CASSHNYNSPLHF.

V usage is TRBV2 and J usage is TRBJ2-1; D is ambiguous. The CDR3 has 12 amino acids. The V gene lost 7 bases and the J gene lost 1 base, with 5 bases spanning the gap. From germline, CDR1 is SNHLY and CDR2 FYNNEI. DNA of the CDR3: TGTGCCAGCATTATTTCCTACAATGAGCAGTTCTTC. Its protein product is CASIISYNEQFF. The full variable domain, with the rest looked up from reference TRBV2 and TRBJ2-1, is EPEVTQTPSHQVTQMGQEVILRCVPISNHLYFYWYRQILGQKVEFLVSFYNNEISEKSEIFDDQFSVERPDGSNFTLKIRSTKLEDSAMYFCASIISYNEQFFGPGTRLTVL.

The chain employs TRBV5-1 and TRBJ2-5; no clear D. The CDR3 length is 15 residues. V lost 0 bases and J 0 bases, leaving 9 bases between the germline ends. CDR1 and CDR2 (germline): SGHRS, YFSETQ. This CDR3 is CASSLGSPNQETQYF. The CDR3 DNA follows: TGCGCCAGCAGCTTGGGTAGTCCCAACCAAGAGACCCAGTACTTC.

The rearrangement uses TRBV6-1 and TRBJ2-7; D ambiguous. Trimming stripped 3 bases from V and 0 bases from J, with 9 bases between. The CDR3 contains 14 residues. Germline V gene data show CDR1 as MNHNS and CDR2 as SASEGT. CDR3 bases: TGTGCCAGCAGTGATCCAGCGCTCTCCTACGAGCAGTACTTC. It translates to CASSDPALSYEQYF.

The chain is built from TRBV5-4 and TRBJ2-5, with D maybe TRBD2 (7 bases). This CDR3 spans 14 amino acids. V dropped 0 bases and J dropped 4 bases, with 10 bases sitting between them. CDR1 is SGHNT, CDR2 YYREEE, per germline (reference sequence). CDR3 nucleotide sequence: TGTGCCAGCAGCTTGGGGGGGGGCTTAGAGACCCAGTACTTC. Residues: CASSLGGGLETQYF.

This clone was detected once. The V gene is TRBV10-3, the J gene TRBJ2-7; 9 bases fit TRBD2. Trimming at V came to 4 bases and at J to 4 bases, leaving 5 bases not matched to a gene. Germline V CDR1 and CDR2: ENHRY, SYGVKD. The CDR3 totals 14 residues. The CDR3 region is CAISGAGGRYEQYF. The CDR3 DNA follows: TGTGCCATCAGTGGAGCGGGGGGTCGATACGAGCAGTACTTC.

The CDR3 is CASSVRGTSFLGTDTQYF. The CDR3 nucleotides read TGTGCCAGCAGCGTACGGGGGACTAGTTTTTTGGGCACAGATACGCAGTATTTT. V is TRBV7-9 and J is TRBJ2-3; TRBD2 matches 8 bases. Looked up from germline, CDR1 is SEHNR and CDR2 is FQNEAQ (reference sequence). The trim removed 5 bases at V and 1 base at J, leaving 14 bases unmatched. This CDR3 has 18 residues.

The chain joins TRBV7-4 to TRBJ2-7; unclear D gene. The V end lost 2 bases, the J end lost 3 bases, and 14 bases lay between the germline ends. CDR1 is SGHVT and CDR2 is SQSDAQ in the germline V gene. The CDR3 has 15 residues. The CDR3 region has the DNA TGTGCCAGCAGCTTACAGCAGGTAAGACACTACGAGCAGTACTTC. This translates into CASSLQQVRHYEQYF.

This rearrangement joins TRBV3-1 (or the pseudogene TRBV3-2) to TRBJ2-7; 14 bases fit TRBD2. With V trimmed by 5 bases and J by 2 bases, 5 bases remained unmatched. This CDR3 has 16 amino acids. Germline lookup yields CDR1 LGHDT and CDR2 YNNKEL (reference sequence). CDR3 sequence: CASSSGTSGGTYEQYF. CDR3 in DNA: TGTGCCAGCAGCTCAGGGACTAGCGGGGGCACCTACGAGCAGTACTTC.

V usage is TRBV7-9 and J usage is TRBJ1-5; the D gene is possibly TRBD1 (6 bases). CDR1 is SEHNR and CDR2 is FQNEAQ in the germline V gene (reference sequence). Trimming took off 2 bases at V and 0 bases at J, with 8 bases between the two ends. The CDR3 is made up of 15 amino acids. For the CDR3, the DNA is TGTGCCAGCAGCTTACAGGGGAATAGCAATCAGCCCCAGCATTTT. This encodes CASSLQGNSNQPQHF.

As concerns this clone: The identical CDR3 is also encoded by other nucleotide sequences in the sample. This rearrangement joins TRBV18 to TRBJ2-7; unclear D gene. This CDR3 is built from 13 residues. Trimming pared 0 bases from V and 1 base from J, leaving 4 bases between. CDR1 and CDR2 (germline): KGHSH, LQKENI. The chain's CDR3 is CASSPPSSYEQYF. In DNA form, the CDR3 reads TGTGCCAGCTCACCACCGTCATCCTACGAGCAGTACTTC.

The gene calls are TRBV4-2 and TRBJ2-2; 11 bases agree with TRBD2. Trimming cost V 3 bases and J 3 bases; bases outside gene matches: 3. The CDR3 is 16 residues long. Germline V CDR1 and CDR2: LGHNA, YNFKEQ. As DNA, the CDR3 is TGTGCCAGCAGCCAGGGACTAGCGGCCTACACCGGGGAGCTGTTTTTT. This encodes CASSQGLAAYTGELFF.

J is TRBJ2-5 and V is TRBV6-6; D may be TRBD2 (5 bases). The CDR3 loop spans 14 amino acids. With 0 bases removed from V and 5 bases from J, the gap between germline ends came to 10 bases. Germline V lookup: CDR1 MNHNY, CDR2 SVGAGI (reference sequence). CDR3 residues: CASSYSGRRETQYF. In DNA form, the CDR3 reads TGTGCCAGCAGTTACTCGGGTAGGAGGGAGACCCAGTACTTC.

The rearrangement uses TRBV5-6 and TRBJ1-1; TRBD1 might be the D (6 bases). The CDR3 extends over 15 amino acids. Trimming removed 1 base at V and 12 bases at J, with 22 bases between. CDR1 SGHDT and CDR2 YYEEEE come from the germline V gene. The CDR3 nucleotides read TGTGCCAGCAGCTTGCTCCAATTACAGGGATCAGAAACTTTCTTT. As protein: CASSLLQLQGSETFF.

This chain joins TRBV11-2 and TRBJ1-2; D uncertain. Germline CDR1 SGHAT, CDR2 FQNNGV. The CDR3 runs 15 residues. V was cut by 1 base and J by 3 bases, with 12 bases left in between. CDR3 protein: CASSLGLASDYGYTF. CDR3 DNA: TGTGCCAGCAGCTTAGGTCTCGCCAGTGACTATGGCTACACCTTC.

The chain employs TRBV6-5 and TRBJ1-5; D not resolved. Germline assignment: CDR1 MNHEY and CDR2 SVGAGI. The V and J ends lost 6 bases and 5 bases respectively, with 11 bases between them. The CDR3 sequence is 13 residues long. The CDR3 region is CASRKDRDQPQHF. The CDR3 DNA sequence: TGTGCCAGCAGAAAAGATAGAGATCAGCCCCAGCATTTT.

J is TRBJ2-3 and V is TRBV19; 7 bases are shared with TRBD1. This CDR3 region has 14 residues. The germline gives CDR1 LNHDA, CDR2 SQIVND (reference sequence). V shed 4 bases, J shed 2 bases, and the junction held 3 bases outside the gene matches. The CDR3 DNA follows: TGTGCCAGTAGTACGCAGGGGGTCACAGATACGCAGTATTTT. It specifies CASSTQGVTDTQYF.